The 2 T cell receptor beta chains below were found in one sample sequenced in a study of shared clonotypes between healthy human individuals. Method: immunoSEQ multiplex PCR; TCRdb's copy keeps in-frame clones and lacks some. Of over 2 million clones in the sample, about 95% were seen once. CD45RO-negative, CCR7-selected cells formed the naive CD8 fraction, which excluded terminally differentiated effector memory CD45RA+ cells. Sequenced sample: naive CD8+ T cells sorted from blood. Receptors originate from a man aged 18-30 years in good health.

V gene TRBV27 combines with J gene TRBJ1-2, with D possibly matching TRBD1 (6 bases). V lost 0 bases, J lost 6 bases, and 17 bases lay in between. The germline CDR1 and CDR2 sequences are MNHEY and SMNVEV (reference sequence). The CDR3 runs 16 residues. The chain's CDR3 is CASSLSGGQGVNGYTF. The DNA of the CDR3 is TGTGCCAGCAGTTTATCGGGGGGCCAGGGCGTGAATGGCTACACCTTC.

Comment on this clone: At one end, the junction sequence differs from germline, possibly due to a read error. The rearrangement joins TRBV2 to TRBJ1-2; 8 nucleotides agree with TRBD1. Germline V lookup: CDR1 SNHLY, CDR2 FYNNEI. The CDR3 extends over 15 amino acids. The CDR3 DNA reads TGTGCCAGCAGTAGGGCCACAGGGGGGGCCTATGGCTACACTTTC. This encodes CASSRATGGAYGYTF.